Listed below are T cell receptor beta chains from one sample, sequenced in a study of breast tumors, draining lymph nodes, adjacent tissues. TCRdb processed the multiplex PCR reads anew with MiXCR; each CDR3 protein has one entry. Among fewer than 200,000 distinct CDR3 sequences listed, approximately 30% were seen once. Sequenced material: axillary lymph node tissue. Every receptor here comes from a female donor with breast cancer. Some clones in this sample may be carry-over from other donors' samples. Each CDR3 is given with its conserved first and last residue. The D gene is left open where the match is weak. Clone size is not always given. Where it is, it says once, few, many or a class for expanded clones.

clone_size	d_call	v_call	j_call	cdr3_aa	cdr3_nt
many	TRBD2	TRBV11-2	TRBJ2-7	CASTASGGPYEQYF	TGTGCCAGCACGGCGAGCGGGGGGCCCTACGAGCAGTACTTC
many	NA	TRBV20-1	TRBJ1-3	CSAPAFSGNTIYF	TGCAGTGCCCCGGCCTTCTCTGGAAACACCATATATTTT
NA	TRBD1	TRBV29-1	TRBJ2-6	CSVSGQGANVLTF	TGCAGCGTTTCGGGACAGGGGGCCAACGTCCTGACTTTC
NA	TRBD2	TRBV13	TRBJ2-1	CASSLGLTSVSYNERFF	TGTGCCAGCAGCTTAGGTCTTACTAGCGTCTCCTACAATGAGCGGTTCTTC
many	NA	TRBV12-3/TRBV12-4	TRBJ2-2	CASSSPSGTDTGELFF	TGTGCCAGCAGTTCACCGTCCGGGACGGACACCGGGGAGCTGTTTTTT
many	TRBD2	TRBV28	TRBJ2-5	CASSLDPPGTSVKRSETQYF	TGTGCCAGCAGTTTGGATCCCCCCGGGACTAGCGTGAAGAGGTCTGAGACCCAGTACTTC
many	TRBD1	TRBV4-2	TRBJ1-4	CASSQRGLAGEKLFF	TGTGCCAGCAGCCAGAGGGGGCTCGCAGGGGAAAAACTGTTTTTT
NA	NA	TRBV7-2	TRBJ2-1	CASSLLGRGGSYNEQFF	TGTGCCAGCAGCTTACTGGGAAGGGGTGGCTCCTACAATGAGCAGTTCTTC
few	NA	TRBV5-5	TRBJ2-1	CASTLGGASHSYNEQFF	TGTGCCAGCACTCTCGGCGGGGCGTCCCACTCCTACAATGAGCAGTTCTTC
NA	TRBD2	TRBV7-2	TRBJ2-7	CASSPKGLAGHSSHEQYF	TGTGCCAGCAGCCCTAAGGGACTAGCGGGCCACAGCTCCCACGAGCAGTACTTC
many	NA	TRBV19	TRBJ2-5	CASSNSRETQYF	TGTGCCAGTAGCAACTCGAGGGAGACCCAGTACTTC
few	NA	TRBV7-9	TRBJ2-1	CASSYKSVGWVEQFF	TGTGCCAGCAGCTATAAATCTGTAGGTTGGGTTGAGCAGTTCTTC
NA	NA	TRBV19	TRBJ1-5	CASSRVGGLNQPQHF	TGTGCCAGTAGTAGGGTGGGGGGCCTTAATCAGCCCCAGCATTTT
many	TRBD2	TRBV19	TRBJ2-5	CASSTGTSRETQYF	TGTGCCAGTAGTACAGGGACTAGCCGGGAGACCCAGTACTTC
NA	NA	TRBV10-3	TRBJ2-6	CAIRDSELNTEAF	TGTGCCATCAGGGACTCGGAGTTGAACACTGAAGCTTTC
many	NA	TRBV19	TRBJ1-2	CASSIEGLGGQNNYGYTF	TGTGCCAGTAGTATAGAGGGGCTGGGGGGTCAAAATAACTATGGCTACACCTTC
NA	NA	TRBV24-1	TRBJ2-5	CATSDPGLSYETQYF	TGTGCCACCAGTGACCCCGGTCTCTCCTACGAGACCCAGTACTTC
many	NA	TRBV5-5	TRBJ2-2	CASSGVITNTGELFF	TGTGCCAGCAGTGGAGTGATAACGAACACCGGGGAGCTGTTTTTT
few	TRBD1	TRBV4-2	TRBJ1-4	CASSQDQGGEKLFF	TGTGCCAGCAGCCAAGATCAGGGGGGTGAAAAACTGTTTTTT
once	NA	TRBV20-1	TRBJ1-5	CSGERVGDSNQPQHF	TGCAGTGGGGAAAGGGTCGGGGACAGCAATCAGCCCCAGCATTTT
many	NA	TRBV6-5	TRBJ2-3	CASSYVRGATDTQYF	TGTGCCAGCAGTTACGTTCGGGGGGCCACAGATACGCAGTATTTT
many	NA	TRBV20-1	TRBJ1-2	CSATWRVNYGYTF	TGCAGTGCTACCTGGAGGGTTAACTATGGCTACACCTTC
NA	NA	TRBV6-2/TRBV6-3	TRBJ1-2	CASSYDRAAAGYTF	TGTGCCAGCAGTTACGACAGAGCAGCGGCGGGCTACACCTTC
many	NA	TRBV19	TRBJ2-5	CASNDRFGETQYF	TGTGCCAGTAATGACAGGTTCGGAGAGACCCAGTACTTC
NA	TRBD1	TRBV19	TRBJ1-1	CASKGQGWTEAFF	TGTGCCAGTAAGGGACAGGGCTGGACTGAAGCTTTCTTT
few	NA	TRBV29-1	TRBJ1-1	CSELKVGTEAFF	TGCAGCGAGTTGAAGGTGGGAACTGAAGCTTTCTTT
NA	NA	TRBV6-1	TRBJ1-4	CASGADGGALNEKLFF	TGTGCCAGCGGCGCCGATGGGGGGGCCTTGAATGAAAAACTGTTTTTT
NA	TRBD2	TRBV7-2	TRBJ2-7	CASSLRPGTSEQYF	TGTGCCAGCAGCTTACGCCCCGGGACTAGCGAGCAGTACTTC
many	NA	TRBV20-1	TRBJ2-2	CSASKPGLKLTGELFF	TGCAGTGCTTCAAAACCGGGACTGAAACTCACCGGGGAGCTGTTTTTT
NA	NA	TRBV20-1	TRBJ1-5	CSARGDGDQPQHF	TGCAGTGCTAGAGGGGACGGTGATCAGCCCCAGCATTTT
many	NA	TRBV10-3	TRBJ2-1	CAISESELENEQFF	TGTGCCATCAGTGAGTCGGAACTAGAGAATGAGCAGTTCTTC
many	NA	TRBV4-2	TRBJ2-7	CASSQDRRYEQYF	TGTGCCAGCAGCCAAGACCGCCGCTACGAGCAGTACTTC
many	TRBD2	TRBV5-1	TRBJ2-7	CASSLGSGGPYEQYF	TGCGCCAGCAGCTTGGGTTCGGGGGGGCCCTACGAGCAGTACTTC
many	TRBD1	TRBV9	TRBJ2-5	CASSHGQDFQETQYF	TGTGCCAGCAGCCACGGACAGGACTTCCAAGAGACCCAGTACTTC
many	NA	TRBV19	TRBJ1-4	CARGGGTKLFATNEKLFF	TGTGCCAGAGGTGGCGGTACCAAGCTCTTCGCAACTAATGAAAAACTGTTTTTT
many	NA	TRBV2	TRBJ2-1	CASRASWDEQFF	TGTGCCAGCAGGGCCAGTTGGGATGAGCAGTTCTTC
many	NA	TRBV20-1	TRBJ1-5	CSARAGGVGNQPQHF	TGCAGTGCTAGAGCAGGCGGAGTGGGCAATCAGCCCCAGCATTTT
many	NA	TRBV29-1	TRBJ2-1	CSVRAPLRGVYNEQFF	TGCAGCGTCAGGGCCCCCTTAAGGGGGGTCTACAATGAGCAGTTCTTC
NA	NA	TRBV2	TRBJ2-1	CASSELAGRSYNEQFF	TGTGCCAGCAGTGAGTTGGCGGGGCGCTCCTACAATGAGCAGTTCTTC
NA	NA	TRBV5-8	TRBJ2-5	CASRGWRETQYF	TGTGCCAGCAGAGGGTGGCGAGAGACCCAGTACTTC
many	NA	TRBV12-5	TRBJ1-6	CASGSGSLSGESYNSPLHF	TGTGCTAGTGGTTCAGGGTCTTTATCGGGGGAATCCTATAATTCACCCCTCCACTTT
NA	NA	TRBV7-9	TRBJ2-1	CASSLPGSGRHSYNEQFF	TGTGCCAGCAGCCTCCCGGGGAGCGGCCGCCACTCCTACAATGAGCAGTTCTTC
many	TRBD1	TRBV2	TRBJ2-7	CASSFDRVGEQYF	TGTGCCAGCAGTTTTGACAGGGTGGGTGAGCAGTACTTC
few	NA	TRBV3-1	TRBJ2-2	CASSQDSRYTGELFF	TGTGCCAGCAGCCAAGATAGTCGGTACACCGGGGAGCTGTTTTTT
many	NA	TRBV6-5	TRBJ2-1	CASRPGTSSYNEQFF	TGTGCCAGCAGACCCGGGACGAGCTCCTACAATGAGCAGTTCTTC
NA	TRBD2	TRBV7-9	TRBJ2-5	CASSPVAGGNTGETQYF	TGTGCCAGCAGCCCCGTGGCGGGAGGAAACACCGGGGAGACCCAGTACTTC
many	NA	TRBV30	TRBJ2-7	CAWSYTYEQYF	TGTGCCTGGAGTTATACCTACGAGCAGTACTTC
many	NA	TRBV4-2	TRBJ2-3	CASSQVNVRAGTDTQYF	TGTGCCAGCAGCCAAGTAAATGTCCGGGCCGGCACAGATACGCAGTATTTT
few	NA	TRBV6-5	TRBJ1-3	CASSYSPDPSGNTIYF	TGTGCCAGCAGTTACTCCCCCGATCCCTCTGGAAACACCATATATTTT
many	NA	TRBV9	TRBJ2-1	CASSVVTDYNEQFF	TGTGCCAGCAGCGTAGTAACAGATTACAATGAGCAGTTCTTC
NA	NA	TRBV12-3/TRBV12-4	TRBJ1-5	CASRTSGGNQPQHF	TGTGCCAGCAGAACGTCGGGGGGCAATCAGCCCCAGCATTTT
NA	NA	TRBV20-1	TRBJ2-4	CSALRMGELAKNIQYF	TGCAGTGCTCTCCGGATGGGAGAACTAGCCAAAAACATTCAGTACTTC
many	NA	TRBV10-3	TRBJ1-4	CAISEGRDNEKLFF	TGTGCCATCAGTGAGGGACGAGATAATGAAAAACTGTTTTTT
NA	NA	TRBV6-6	TRBJ1-5	CASSDGPYGGSNQPQHF	TGTGCCAGCAGTGACGGCCCTTACGGGGGTAGCAATCAGCCCCAGCATTTT
many	NA	TRBV7-2	TRBJ1-2	CASSDKSYGYTF	TGTGCCAGCAGCGATAAGAGCTATGGCTACACCTTC
NA	NA	TRBV20-1	TRBJ1-6	CSARLPGGRAYNSPLHF	TGCAGTGCTAGATTACCGGGGGGCAGGGCATATAATTCACCCCTCCACTTT
many	NA	TRBV20-1	TRBJ2-7	CSALTGQPPREQYF	TGCAGTGCTTTAACGGGACAACCTCCCCGCGAGCAGTACTTC
once	TRBD2	TRBV7-8	TRBJ2-7	CASSLGLAGGEQYF	TGTGCCAGCAGCTTAGGACTAGCGGGGGGCGAGCAGTACTTC
NA	NA	TRBV27	TRBJ2-1	CASSLEADSSYNEQFF	TGTGCCAGCAGTTTGGAAGCGGACAGCTCCTACAATGAGCAGTTCTTC
few	NA	TRBV6-2/TRBV6-3	TRBJ2-1	CASSYGWRKATHNEQFF	TGTGCCAGCAGTTACGGTTGGCGGAAGGCCACCCACAATGAGCAGTTCTTC